This TCR beta chain was captured in a study of breast tumors, draining lymph nodes, adjacent tissues. In this sample, this clonotype turned up many times. Its matching antigen is unknown. Study-level points and caveats: The lymph node origin of tumor T cells was framed as consistent with a hypothesis, not demonstrated.

The lymph nodes were axillary draining lymph nodes from breast cancer patients. TCRdb reanalysed the multiplex PCR reads using MiXCR and keeps one entry per CDR3 protein. This table has some 100,000 distinct CDR3 sequences, 21% appearing once. The CDR3 spans 15 residues. Germline CDR1 is SGHRS and CDR2 is YFSETQ. V lost 0 bases to trimming and J lost 3 bases, with 9 bases between them. The sample comprised axillary lymph node tissue. The chain employs TRBV5-1 and TRBJ2-2, with D hard to call. This sequence was found in a female donor with breast cancer. Some clones in this sample may be carry-over from other donors' samples. This CDR3 is CASSLEGPHTGELFF. The CDR3 bases are TGCGCCAGCAGCTTGGAAGGGCCACACACCGGGGAGCTGTTTTTT.